The entry that follows covers one T cell receptor (beta chain) sequence. Its antigen remains unidentified. Germline CDR1 DFQATT, CDR2 SNEGSKA (reference sequence). Trimming at V came to 1 base and at J to 7 bases, leaving 12 bases not matched to a gene. The CDR3 sequence is 16 residues long. This record comes from a study of response to subunit inactivated influenza vaccine. Whole-study findings and limits: Each seasonal flu vaccination may recruit only limited new T cells, authors suggested.

MiXCR, applied by TCRdb to the RT-PCR reads, yields one record per CDR3 protein. Among fewer than 750,000 distinct CDR3 sequences, about 14% were seen once, and the ten largest hold approximately 12%. The V and J genes are TRBV20-1 and TRBJ1-2, with TRBD1 matching over 10 bases. This specimen was PBMCs from blood, taken 11 to 12 days after vaccination. This receptor was identified in a man between 50 and 59 years old who received an inactivated influenza vaccine. Here the CDR3 reads CSARVQRDRGRTGYTF. The CDR3 nucleotides read TGCAGTGCTAGAGTGCAGAGGGACAGGGGTCGAACTGGCTACACCTTC.